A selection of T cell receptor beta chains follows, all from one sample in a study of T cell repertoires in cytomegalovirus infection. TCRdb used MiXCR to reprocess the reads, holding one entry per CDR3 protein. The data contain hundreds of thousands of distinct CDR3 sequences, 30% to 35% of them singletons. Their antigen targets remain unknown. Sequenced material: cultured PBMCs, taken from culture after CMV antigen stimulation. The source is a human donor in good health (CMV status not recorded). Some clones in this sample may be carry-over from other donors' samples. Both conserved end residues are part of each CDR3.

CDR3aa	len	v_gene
CASRDSPTDTQYF	13	TRBV7-2
CATDATGGSGYTF	13	TRBV10-3
CASSEGASLQTQYF	14	TRBV6-1
CASSSEGYEQYF	12	TRBV7-9
CASTPPQLAYEQYF	14	TRBV7-9
CASSWDREDTGELFF	15	TRBV7-6
CASSPGGVRDTQYF	14	TRBV12-3/TRBV12-4
CASSPYPTANSPLHF	15	TRBV27
CPQQRQVMNTEAFF	14	TRBV11-1
CASSLGRIAGDQETQYF	17	TRBV7-8
CSFKRGLSTDTQYF	14	TRBV20-1
CASRLGHLNEQFF	13	TRBV27
CASSQVTGQSPLHF	14	TRBV4-2
CASSAGQGVSYEQYF	15	TRBV2
CASSVRQVTYEQYF	14	TRBV11-2
CASSQATVGPATDTQYF	17	TRBV4-2
CASSKQGAQETQYF	14	TRBV2
CASSHANQETQYF	13	TRBV4-1
CASSPRTGYSEQYF	14	TRBV7-2
CASSPGENSNQPQHF	15	TRBV18
CATSRGGGGPDTQYF	15	TRBV15
CASSDLGGYNTEAFF	15	TRBV7-2
CASSPDRGRGEQYF	14	TRBV7-2
CATQDSAPYGYTF	13	TRBV6-2/TRBV6-3
CATSRDLSNYGYTF	14	TRBV15
CSVSGSLYEQYF	12	TRBV29-1
CASSRGTSGPVSYNEQFF	18	TRBV19
CASSSTPWTSGGNEQYF	17	TRBV7-8
CASSYSRRGEAFF	13	TRBV6-6
CASSGTGNHEQYF	13	TRBV7-9
CASSPSGLSSSYEQYF	16	TRBV7-2
CASSFAAGITDTQYF	15	TRBV7-2
CASSTGTRNGYTF	13	TRBV2
CASSSDPLDYGYTF	14	TRBV11-1
CAISESNLAATGYYEQYF	18	TRBV10-3